This T cell receptor (beta chain) derives from a study of cytotoxic CD8 clonotypes in ibrutinib-treated CLL. Sequenced by immunoSEQ multiplex PCR; TCRdb stores in-frame clones only, minus some. The table includes some 65,000 clones, 57% detected once. The V segment lost 3 bases and the J segment 8 bases; nucleotides outside the gene matches: 13. The length of the CDR3 is 18 residues. Germline CDR1 SGHRS, CDR2 YFSETQ. This receptor was identified in a human donor with chronic lymphocytic leukemia. The J gene is TRBJ1-6, the V gene TRBV5-1; 11 bases align to TRBD1. The specimen comprised PBMCs, sampled after 12 months of ibrutinib treatment. CDR3 nucleotides: TGCGCCAGCAGCTCCTCAATTCTCCGGGACAGGGGGGATTCACCCCTCCACTTT. The encoded protein is CASSSSILRDRGDSPLHF.